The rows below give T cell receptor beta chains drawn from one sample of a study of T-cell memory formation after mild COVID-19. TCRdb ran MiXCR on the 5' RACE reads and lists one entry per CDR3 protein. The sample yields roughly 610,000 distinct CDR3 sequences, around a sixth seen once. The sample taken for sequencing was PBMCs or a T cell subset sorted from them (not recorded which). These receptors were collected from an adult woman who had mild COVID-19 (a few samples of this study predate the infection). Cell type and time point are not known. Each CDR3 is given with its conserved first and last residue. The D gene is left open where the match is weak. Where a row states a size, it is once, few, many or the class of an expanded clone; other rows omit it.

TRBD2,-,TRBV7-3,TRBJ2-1,TGTGCCAGCAGCCACGGGGGGAGAAGCGATGAGCAGTTCTTC,CASSHGGRSDEQFF
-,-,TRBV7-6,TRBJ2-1,TGTGCCAGCAGCTTGGGGGGGCAGTACAATGAGCAGTTCTTC,CASSLGGQYNEQFF
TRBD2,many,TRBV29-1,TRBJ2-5,TGCAGCGTCTACCGGGACTACCCTTTCCAGACCCAGTACTTC,CSVYRDYPFQTQYF
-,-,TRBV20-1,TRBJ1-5,TGCAGTGCTCAGGACGGATCCAATCAGCCCCAGCATTTT,CSAQDGSNQPQHF
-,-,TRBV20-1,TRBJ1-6,TGCAGTGCTAGAAGAAGGAGCTCCTATAATTCACCCCTCCACTTT,CSARRRSSYNSPLHF
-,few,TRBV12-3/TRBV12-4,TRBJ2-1,TGTGCCAGCAAGGGACTCCGTGTGGATGAGCAGTTCTTC,CASKGLRVDEQFF
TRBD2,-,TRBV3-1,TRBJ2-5,TGTGCCAGCACCAAATCCTCTAGCGGACAAGAGACCCAGTACTTC,CASTKSSSGQETQYF
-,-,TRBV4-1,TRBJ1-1,TGCGCCAGCAGCCAAGTGTTACGGGCGGACACGAACACTGATGCTTTCTTT,CASSQVLRADTNTDAFF
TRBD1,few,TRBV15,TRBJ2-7,TGTGCCACCAGCAGAGATAGGACAGGGGTAATTGGGCAGTACTTC,CATSRDRTGVIGQYF
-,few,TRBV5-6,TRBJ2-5,TGTGCCAGCAGCCCCTCAGATTATGAGACCCAGTACTTC,CASSPSDYETQYF
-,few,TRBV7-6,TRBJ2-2,TGTGCCAGCAGCCGGACAGTGTCGAACACCGGGGAGCTGTTTTTT,CASSRTVSNTGELFF
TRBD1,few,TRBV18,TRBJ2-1,TGTGCCAGCTCACCCGGGACAGAAATTAACAATGAGCAGTTCTTC,CASSPGTEINNEQFF
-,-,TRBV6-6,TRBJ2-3,TGTGCCAGCAGTTACTCAGGAGGGCCCACAGATACGCAGTATTTT,CASSYSGGPTDTQYF
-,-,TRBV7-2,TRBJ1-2,TGTGCCAGCAGCTCCCGAACAGGGAAGGGCTATGGCTACACCTTC,CASSSRTGKGYGYTF